This T cell receptor beta chain appears in the sequencing data of a study of shared clonotypes between healthy human individuals. Study details: Plates per donor: three CD4 naive, three CD4 memory, two CD8 naive, one CD8 memory. General study findings and limits: Clonotype sharing among donors was thought likely to change with sequencing depth. Clonotypes shared by all four donors outscored non-shared clonotypes in generation probability.

Concerning this clone itself: Its antigen is still unknown. The sample holds other DNA sequences that translate to the same CDR3.

Sequenced by immunoSEQ multiplex PCR; TCRdb stores in-frame clones only, minus some. The sample has around 2,000,000 clones, approximately 94% seen once. Naive-designated CD8 cells lacked CD45RO, were positively enriched for CCR7, and omitted terminally differentiated effector memory CD45RA+ cells. The V end lost 2 bases, the J end lost 4 bases, and 6 bases lay between the germline ends. The CDR3 covers 13 residues. The V gene's germline CDR1 is MNHEY and CDR2 SMNVEV (reference sequence). The sample consisted of naive CD8+ T cells from PBMCs. The chain is built from TRBV27 and TRBJ2-1; D call uncertain. The TCR originated in a young man in good health. Some clones in this sample may be carry-over from other donors' samples. DNA for the CDR3: TGTGCCAGCAGTTTAGAGTCTTACAATGAGCAGTTCTTC. Amino acids: CASSLESYNEQFF.